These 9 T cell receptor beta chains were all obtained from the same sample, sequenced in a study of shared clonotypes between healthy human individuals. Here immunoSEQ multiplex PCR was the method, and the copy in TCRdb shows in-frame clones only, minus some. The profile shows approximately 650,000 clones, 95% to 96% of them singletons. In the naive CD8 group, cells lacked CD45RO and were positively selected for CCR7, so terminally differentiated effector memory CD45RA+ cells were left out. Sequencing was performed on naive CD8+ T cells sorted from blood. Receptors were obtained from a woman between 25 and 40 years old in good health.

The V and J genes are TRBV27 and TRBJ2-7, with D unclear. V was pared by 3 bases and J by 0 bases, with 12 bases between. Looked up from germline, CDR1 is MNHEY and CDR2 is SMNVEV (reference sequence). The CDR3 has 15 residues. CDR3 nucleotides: TGTGCCAGCAGTTTCCGCGACGATGGCTCCTACGAGCAGTACTTC. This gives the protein CASSFRDDGSYEQYF.

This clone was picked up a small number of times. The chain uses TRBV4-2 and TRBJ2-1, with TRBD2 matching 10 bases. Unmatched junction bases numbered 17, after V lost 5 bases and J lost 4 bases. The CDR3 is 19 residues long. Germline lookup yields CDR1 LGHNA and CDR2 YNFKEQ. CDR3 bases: TGTGCCAGCAGCGAGGCGGGGTGGGCTAGCGGGAGCTCATACAATGAGCAGTTCTTC. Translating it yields CASSEAGWASGSSYNEQFF.

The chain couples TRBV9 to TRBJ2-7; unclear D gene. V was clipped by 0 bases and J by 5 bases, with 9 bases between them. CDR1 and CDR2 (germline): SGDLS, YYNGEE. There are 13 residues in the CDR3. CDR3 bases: TGTGCCAGCAGCGTAGCTGGTGTCCACGAGCAGTACTTC. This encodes CASSVAGVHEQYF.

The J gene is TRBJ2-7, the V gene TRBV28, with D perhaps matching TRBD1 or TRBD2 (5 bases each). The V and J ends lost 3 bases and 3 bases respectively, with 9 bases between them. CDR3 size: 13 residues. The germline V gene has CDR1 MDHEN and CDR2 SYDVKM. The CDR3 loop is CASSFEGLYEQYF. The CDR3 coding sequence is TGTGCCAGCAGTTTTGAGGGGCTCTACGAGCAGTACTTC.

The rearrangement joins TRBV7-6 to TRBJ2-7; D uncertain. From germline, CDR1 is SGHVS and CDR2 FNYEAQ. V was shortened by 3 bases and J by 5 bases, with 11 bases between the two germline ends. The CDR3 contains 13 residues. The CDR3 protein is CASSFGRPDEQYF. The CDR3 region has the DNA TGTGCCAGCAGCTTCGGGCGACCCGACGAGCAGTACTTC.

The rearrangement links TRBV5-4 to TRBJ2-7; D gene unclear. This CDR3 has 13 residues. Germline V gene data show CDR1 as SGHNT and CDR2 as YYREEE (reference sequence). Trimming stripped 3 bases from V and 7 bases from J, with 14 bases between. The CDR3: CASSSEPFYEQYF. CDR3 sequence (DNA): TGTGCCAGCAGCTCCGAACCCTTTTATGAGCAGTACTTC.

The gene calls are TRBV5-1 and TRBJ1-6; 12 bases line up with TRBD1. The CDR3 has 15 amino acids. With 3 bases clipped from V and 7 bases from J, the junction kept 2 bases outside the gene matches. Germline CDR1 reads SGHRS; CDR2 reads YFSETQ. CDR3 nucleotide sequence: TGCGCCAGCAGCTCAGGGACAGGGGGCAATTCACCCCTCCACTTT. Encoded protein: CASSSGTGGNSPLHF.

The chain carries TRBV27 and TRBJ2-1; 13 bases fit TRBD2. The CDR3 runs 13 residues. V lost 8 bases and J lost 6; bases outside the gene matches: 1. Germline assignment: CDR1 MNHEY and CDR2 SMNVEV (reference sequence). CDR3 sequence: CASGTSGINEQFF. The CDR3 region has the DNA TGTGCCAGCGGGACTAGCGGGATCAATGAGCAGTTCTTC.

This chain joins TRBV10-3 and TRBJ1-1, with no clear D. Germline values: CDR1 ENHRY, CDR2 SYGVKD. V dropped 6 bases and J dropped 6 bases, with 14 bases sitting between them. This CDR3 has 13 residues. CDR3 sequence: CAIRGLRGAEAFF. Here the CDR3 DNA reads TGTGCCATCAGAGGCCTGCGGGGAGCTGAAGCTTTCTTT.